This TCR beta chain was retrieved from a study of shared clonotypes between healthy human individuals (dated by TCRdb to about 2020). In terms of the full investigation: The cohort included three men and two women between 18 and 49 years of age. For each donor, CD4 naive and CD4 memory were each given three plates, CD8 naive was given two plates, and CD8 memory was given one plate. To estimate repertoire size and how much clonotype sharing occurs between individuals, the study deeply sequenced the blood TCR repertoires of roughly 5 healthy adults. Different laboratories and diverse techniques were used to prepare libraries and sequence TCR repertoires, to increase sequencing depth and limit assay-specific biases. Between about 0.8 and 9 billion PBMCs per donor were obtained by leukapheresis.

Including cysteine and phenylalanine, the CDR3 has 12 amino acids. The DNA shown is the 36-base CDR3, in frame from base 1. CDR1 and CDR2, per the germline V gene, are SGHRS and YFSETQ. The junction shows trimming of 1 base on V and 4 bases on J, plus 5 bases between the germline ends. TCR CDR3 regions were amplified from genomic DNA by multiplex PCR using the deep immunoSEQ assay. Genomic DNA extracted from each cell subset was distributed evenly over all wells of several immunoSEQ 96-well plates, and each plate served as one replicate. For sorted subsets, about 200 ng genomic DNA, equal to about 30,000 T cell genomes, was loaded into each replicate PCR. The purified libraries were quantified using a Qubit 3.0 fluorometer, sized with a Bioanalyzer 2100, and then quantified again using the KAPA Library Quantification kit. A separate single-read 150-cycle Illumina NextSeq 550 flow cell was used to sequence each immunoSEQ 96-well plate. The authors' pipeline ran thus. The immunoSEQ output contained only junctional sequences without quality scores, so filtering could not match that applied to full-length reads. To assign V/J genes and CDR3, sequences were annotated using PyIR, a Python wrapper for IgBLAST v1.9, with IMGT germline references. Reads were removed for weak V/J assignments (E-value above 1e-6), missing CDR3, stop codons, out-of-frame junctions, or ambiguous translated residues. A V3J clonotype was defined by an identical inferred V gene, J gene, and CDR3 amino acid sequence. Percentage overlap between repertoires was computed as shared unique clonotypes divided by the size of the smaller repertoire. Richness of each repertoire was evaluated using RTK rarefaction, the Chao1 estimator, and Recon v2.1 estimates of unobserved clonotypes. For all TCRbeta clonotypes obtained by the gDNA method from a few donors, generation probabilities were computed with OLGA. TCRdb carries this immuneACCESS record with in-frame sequences only. Its versions omit some clonotypes, under half of them owing to an unresolved V gene in the studies checked, with the rest unexplained. V and J calls and clone size are copied from that table; D and trimming were computed from the DNA. Across this sample there are hundreds of thousands of clones, with roughly 70% seen only once. The ten largest clones represent approximately 2% of the sample.

To note about this clone: Which antigen it targets is not known. No per-base quality is available; no much larger clone lies one base away.

The donors were healthy, HIV-negative adults who had no recently reported acute infections or vaccinations. Every donor was a Caucasian adult residing in Nashville, Tennessee, USA. CD4+ T cells were enriched by magnetic negative selection, after which naive cells were positively selected on CD45RA and the negative fraction was taken as the memory subset. Blood was collected by leukapheresis, and PBMCs were isolated by Ficoll-Histopaque density gradient centrifugation and then cryopreserved in liquid nitrogen vapor phase. Analytical flow cytometry was used to check the purity and quantity of every magnetically sorted T cell population. Genomic DNA was isolated from every sorted fraction and measured by UV absorbance on a Nanodrop 2000c. Overall study outcomes, separate from this receptor: Compared with non-shared clonotypes, the clonotypes found in all four sorted-subset donors had higher generation probabilities. Sampling was restricted to blood, and TCR repertoires in tissues likely differ from the TCR repertoires found in blood. Based on pairwise subsampling, the degree of clonotype sharing among donors was expected to be affected by sequencing depth. Sharing across four donors was observed for approximately 4.6% of naive CD4, over 3% of naive CD8, roughly 2.3% of memory CD4, and around 0.4% of memory CD8 clonotypes. The genetic and exposure-history diversity represented was limited by the small number of donors. Naive subsets generally had larger estimated clonotype richness than memory subsets did. Incomplete sequencing was indicated by rarefaction of sorted-subset datasets, despite the large sequencing depth.

Input material: memory CD4+ T cells sorted from blood. What this sample's cell subset or site label stands for: CD45RA-negative fraction. The chain was built from TRBV5-1 and TRBJ2-5; there is no confident call for the D gene. This receptor was taken from a woman aged 25 to 39 in good health. The DNA reads TGCGCCAGCAGCTTGTCGGGAGAGACCCAGTACTTC. This yields the protein CASSLSGETQYF. The CDR3 plus the reference TRBV5-1 and TRBJ2-5 genes for the other parts give the full variable domain: KAGVTQTPRYLIKTRGQQVTLSCSPISGHRSVSWYQQTPGQGLQFLFEYFSETQRNKGNFPGRFSGRQFSNSRSEMNVSTLELGDSALYLCASSLSGETQYFGPGTRLLVL.